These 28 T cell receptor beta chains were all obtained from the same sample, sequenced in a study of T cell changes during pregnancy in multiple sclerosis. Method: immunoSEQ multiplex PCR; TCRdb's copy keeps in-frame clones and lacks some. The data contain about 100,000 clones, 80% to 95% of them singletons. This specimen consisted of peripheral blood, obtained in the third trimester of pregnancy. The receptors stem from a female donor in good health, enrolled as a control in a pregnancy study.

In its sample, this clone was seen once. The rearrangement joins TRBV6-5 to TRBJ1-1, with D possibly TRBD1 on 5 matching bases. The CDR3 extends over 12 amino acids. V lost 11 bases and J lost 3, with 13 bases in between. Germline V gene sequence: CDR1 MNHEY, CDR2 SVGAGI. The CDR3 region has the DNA TGTGCCCGACCTAGGGGTGACACTGAAGCTTTCTTT. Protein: CARPRGDTEAFF.

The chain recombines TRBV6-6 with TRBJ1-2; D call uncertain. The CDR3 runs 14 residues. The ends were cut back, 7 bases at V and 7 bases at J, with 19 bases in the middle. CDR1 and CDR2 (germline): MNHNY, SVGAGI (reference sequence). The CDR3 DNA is TGTGCCAGCATCCAGGTCCCAGCCGGGAGTGGCTACACCTTC. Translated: CASIQVPAGSGYTF.

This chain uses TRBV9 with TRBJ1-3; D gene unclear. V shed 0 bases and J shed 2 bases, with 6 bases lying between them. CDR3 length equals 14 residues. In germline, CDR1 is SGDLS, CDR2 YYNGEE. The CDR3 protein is CASSVARAGNTIYF. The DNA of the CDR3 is TGTGCCAGCAGCGTAGCTCGGGCTGGAAACACCATATATTTT.

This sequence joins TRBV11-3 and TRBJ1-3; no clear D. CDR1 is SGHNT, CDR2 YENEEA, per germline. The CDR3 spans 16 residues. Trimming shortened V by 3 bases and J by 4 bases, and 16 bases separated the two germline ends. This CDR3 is CASSFLRERSGNTIYF. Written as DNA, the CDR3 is TGTGCCAGCAGCTTTTTGAGGGAACGCTCAGGAAACACCATATATTTT.

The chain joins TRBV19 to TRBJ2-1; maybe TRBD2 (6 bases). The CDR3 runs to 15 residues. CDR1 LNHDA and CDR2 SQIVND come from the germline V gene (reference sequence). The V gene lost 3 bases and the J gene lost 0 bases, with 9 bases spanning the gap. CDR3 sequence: CASSIRGYSYNEQFF. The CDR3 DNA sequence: TGTGCCAGTAGTATTCGGGGGTACTCCTACAATGAGCAGTTCTTC.

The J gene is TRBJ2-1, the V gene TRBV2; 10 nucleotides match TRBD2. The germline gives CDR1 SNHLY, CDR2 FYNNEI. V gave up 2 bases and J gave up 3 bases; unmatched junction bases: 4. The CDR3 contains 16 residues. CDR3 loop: CASSESPSGGYNEQFF. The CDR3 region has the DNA TGTGCCAGCAGTGAATCGCCTAGCGGGGGCTACAATGAGCAGTTCTTC.

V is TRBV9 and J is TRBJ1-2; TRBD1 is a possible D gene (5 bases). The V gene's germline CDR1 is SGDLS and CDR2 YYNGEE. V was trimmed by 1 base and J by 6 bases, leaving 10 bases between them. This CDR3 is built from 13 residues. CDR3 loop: CASSVSGGNGYTF. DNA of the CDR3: TGTGCCAGCAGCGTATCGGGGGGGAATGGCTACACCTTC.

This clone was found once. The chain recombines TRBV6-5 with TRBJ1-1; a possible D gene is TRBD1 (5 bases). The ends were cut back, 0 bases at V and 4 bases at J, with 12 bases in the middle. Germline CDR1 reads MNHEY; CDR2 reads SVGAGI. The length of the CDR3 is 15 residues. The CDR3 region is CASSYSRAGGTEAFF. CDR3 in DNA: TGTGCCAGCAGTTACTCGCGGGCGGGGGGCACTGAAGCTTTCTTT.

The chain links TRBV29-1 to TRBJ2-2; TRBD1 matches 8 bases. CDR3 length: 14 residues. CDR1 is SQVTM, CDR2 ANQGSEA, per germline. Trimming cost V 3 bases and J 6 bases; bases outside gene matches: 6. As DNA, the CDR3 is TGCAGCGTTGACAGGACAGGGAGCGCCGGGGAGCTGTTTTTT. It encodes CSVDRTGSAGELFF.

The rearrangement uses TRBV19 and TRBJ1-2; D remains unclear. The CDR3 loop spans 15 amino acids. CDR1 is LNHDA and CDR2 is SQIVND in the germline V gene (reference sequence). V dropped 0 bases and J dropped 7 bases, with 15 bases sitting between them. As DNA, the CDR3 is TGTGCCAGTAGTATAGATCGGCACAGAATTGGTGGCTACACCTTC. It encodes CASSIDRHRIGGYTF.

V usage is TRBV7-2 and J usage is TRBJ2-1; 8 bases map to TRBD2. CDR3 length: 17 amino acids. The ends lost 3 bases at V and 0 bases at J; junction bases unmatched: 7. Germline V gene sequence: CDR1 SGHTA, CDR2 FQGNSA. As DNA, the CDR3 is TGTGCCAGCAGCTTTCGGGGGGGCAGGGACTCCTACAATGAGCAGTTCTTC. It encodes CASSFRGGRDSYNEQFF.

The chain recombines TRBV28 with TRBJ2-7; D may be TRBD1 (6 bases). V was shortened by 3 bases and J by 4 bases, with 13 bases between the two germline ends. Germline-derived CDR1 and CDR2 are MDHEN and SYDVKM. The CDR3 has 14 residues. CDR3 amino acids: CASSFKGQLYEQYF. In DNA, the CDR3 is TGTGCCAGCAGTTTTAAAGGACAGCTGTACGAGCAGTACTTC.

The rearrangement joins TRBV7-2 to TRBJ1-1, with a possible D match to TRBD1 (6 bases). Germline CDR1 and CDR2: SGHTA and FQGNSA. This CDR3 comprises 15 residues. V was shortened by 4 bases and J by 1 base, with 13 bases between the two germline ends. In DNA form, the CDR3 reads TGTGCCAGCAGCTACGGGCCAGGGGCGAACACTGAAGCTTTCTTT. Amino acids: CASSYGPGANTEAFF.

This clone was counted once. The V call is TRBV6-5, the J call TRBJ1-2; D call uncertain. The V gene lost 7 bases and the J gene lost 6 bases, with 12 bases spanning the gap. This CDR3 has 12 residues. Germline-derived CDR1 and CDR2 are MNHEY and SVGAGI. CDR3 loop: CASTSTGDGYTF. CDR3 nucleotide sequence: TGTGCCAGCACCTCGACTGGTGATGGCTACACCTTC.

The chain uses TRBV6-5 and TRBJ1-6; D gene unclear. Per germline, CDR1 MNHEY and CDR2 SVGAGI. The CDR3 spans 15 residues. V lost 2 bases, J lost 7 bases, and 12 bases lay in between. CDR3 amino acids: CASSYGGRINSPLHF. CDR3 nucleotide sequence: TGTGCCAGCAGTTACGGCGGGCGTATCAATTCACCCCTCCACTTT.

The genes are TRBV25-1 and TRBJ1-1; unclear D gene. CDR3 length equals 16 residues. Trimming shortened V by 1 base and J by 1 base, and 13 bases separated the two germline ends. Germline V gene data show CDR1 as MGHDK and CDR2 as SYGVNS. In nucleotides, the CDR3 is TGTGCCAGCAGTGAATTCTCCGGGAGAGGGAACACTGAAGCTTTCTTT. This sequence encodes CASSEFSGRGNTEAFF.

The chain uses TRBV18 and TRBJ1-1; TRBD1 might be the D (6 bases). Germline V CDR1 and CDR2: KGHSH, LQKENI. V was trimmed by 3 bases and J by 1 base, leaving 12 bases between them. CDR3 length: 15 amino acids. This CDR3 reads CASSPGQQENTEAFF. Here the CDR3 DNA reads TGTGCCAGCTCACCCGGACAGCAGGAGAACACTGAAGCTTTCTTT.

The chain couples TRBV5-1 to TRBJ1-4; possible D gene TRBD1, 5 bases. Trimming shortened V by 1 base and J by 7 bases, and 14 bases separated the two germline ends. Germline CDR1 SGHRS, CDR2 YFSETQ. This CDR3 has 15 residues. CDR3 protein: CASSLSGGTPEKLFF. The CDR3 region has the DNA TGCGCCAGCAGCTTGTCGGGGGGGACGCCTGAAAAACTGTTTTTT.

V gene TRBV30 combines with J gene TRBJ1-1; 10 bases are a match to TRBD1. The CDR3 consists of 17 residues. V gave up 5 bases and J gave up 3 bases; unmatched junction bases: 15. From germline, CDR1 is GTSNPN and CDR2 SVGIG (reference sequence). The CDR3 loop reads CAWHLDGTGVEHTEAFF. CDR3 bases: TGTGCCTGGCACCTAGACGGGACAGGGGTAGAGCACACTGAAGCTTTCTTT. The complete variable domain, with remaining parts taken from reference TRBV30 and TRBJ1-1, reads SQTIHQWPATLVQPVGSPLSLECTVEGTSNPNLYWYRQAAGRGLQLLFYSVGIGQISSEVPQNLSASRPQDRQFILSSKKLLLSDSGFYLCAWHLDGTGVEHTEAFFGQGTRLTVV.

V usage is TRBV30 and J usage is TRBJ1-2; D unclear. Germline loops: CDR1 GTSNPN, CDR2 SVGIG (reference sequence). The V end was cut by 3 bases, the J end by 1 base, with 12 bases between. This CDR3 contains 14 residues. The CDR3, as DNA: TGTGCCTGGAGCCCAGAGGTTGATAACTATGGCTACACCTTC. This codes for CAWSPEVDNYGYTF.

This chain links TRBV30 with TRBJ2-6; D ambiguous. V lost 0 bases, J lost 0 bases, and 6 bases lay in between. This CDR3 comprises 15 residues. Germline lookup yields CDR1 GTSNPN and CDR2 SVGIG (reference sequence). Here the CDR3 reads CAWSVQVSGANVLTF. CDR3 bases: TGTGCCTGGAGTGTACAAGTCTCTGGGGCCAACGTCCTGACTTTC.

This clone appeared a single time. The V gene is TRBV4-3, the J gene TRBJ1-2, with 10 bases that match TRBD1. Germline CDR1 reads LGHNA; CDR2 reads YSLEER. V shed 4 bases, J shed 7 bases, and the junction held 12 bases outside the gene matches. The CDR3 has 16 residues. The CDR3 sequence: CASSRGTGEGWSGYTF. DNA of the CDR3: TGCGCCAGCAGCCGAGGGACAGGGGAAGGGTGGTCTGGCTACACCTTC.

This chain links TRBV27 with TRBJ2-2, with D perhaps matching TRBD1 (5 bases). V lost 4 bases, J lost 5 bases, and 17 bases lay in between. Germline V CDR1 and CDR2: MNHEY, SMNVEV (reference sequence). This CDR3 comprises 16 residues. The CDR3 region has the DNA TGTGCCAGCAGTTCAAGGACAAGGAGTATAACCGGGGAGCTGTTTTTT. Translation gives CASSSRTRSITGELFF.

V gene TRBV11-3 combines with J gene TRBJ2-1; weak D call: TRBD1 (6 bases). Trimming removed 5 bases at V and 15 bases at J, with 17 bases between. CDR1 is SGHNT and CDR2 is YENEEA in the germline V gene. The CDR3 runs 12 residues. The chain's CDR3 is CASSTRDTPRFF. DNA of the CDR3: TGTGCCAGCAGCACACGGGACACTCCCAGGTTCTTC.

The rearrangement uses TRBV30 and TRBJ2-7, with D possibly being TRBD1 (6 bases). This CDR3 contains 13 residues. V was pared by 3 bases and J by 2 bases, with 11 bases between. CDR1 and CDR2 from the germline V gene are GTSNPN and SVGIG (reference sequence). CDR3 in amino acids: CAWRRQGTYEQYF. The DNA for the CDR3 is TGTGCCTGGAGACGTCAGGGGACCTACGAGCAGTACTTC.

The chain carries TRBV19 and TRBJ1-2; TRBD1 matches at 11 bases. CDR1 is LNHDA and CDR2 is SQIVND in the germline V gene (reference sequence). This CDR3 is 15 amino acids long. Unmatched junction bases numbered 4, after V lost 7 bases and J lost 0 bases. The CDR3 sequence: CASTGQGVANYGYTF. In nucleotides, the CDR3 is TGTGCCAGTACGGGACAGGGGGTGGCTAACTATGGCTACACCTTC.

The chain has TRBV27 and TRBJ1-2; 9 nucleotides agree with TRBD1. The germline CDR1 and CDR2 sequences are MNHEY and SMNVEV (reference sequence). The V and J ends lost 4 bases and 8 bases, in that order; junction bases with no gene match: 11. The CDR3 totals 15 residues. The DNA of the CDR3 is TGTGCCAGCAGTTACGGAAAAACAGGGGGCAGGGGCTACACCTTC. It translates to CASSYGKTGGRGYTF.

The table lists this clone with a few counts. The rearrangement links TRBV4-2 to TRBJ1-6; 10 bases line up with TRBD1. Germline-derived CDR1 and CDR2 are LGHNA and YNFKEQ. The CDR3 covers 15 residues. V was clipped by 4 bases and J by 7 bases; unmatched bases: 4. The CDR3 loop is CASSLDRGRNSPLHF. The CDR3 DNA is TGTGCCAGCAGCCTGGACAGGGGGAGGAATTCACCCCTCCACTTT.